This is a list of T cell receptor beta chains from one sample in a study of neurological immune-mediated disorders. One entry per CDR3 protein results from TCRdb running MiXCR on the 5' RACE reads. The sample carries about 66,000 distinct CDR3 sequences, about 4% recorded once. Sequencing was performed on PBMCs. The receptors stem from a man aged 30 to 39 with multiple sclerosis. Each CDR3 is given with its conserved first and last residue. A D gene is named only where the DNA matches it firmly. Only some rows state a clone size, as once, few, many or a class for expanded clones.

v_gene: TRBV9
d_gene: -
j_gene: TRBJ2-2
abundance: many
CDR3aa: CASSVGGNTGELFF
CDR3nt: TGTGCCAGCAGCGTAGGGGGTAACACCGGGGAGCTGTTTTTT

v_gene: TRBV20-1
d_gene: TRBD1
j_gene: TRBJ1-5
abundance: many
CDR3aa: CSARDDRGQQPQNF
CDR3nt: TGCAGTGCTAGAGATGACAGGGGGCAACAGCCCCAGAATTTT

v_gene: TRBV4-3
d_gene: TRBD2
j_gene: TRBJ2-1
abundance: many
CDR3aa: CASSRERTSGWNEQFF
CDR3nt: TGCGCCAGCAGCCGGGAACGGACTAGCGGGTGGAATGAGCAGTTCTTC

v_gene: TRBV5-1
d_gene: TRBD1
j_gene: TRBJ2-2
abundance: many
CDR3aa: CASSQGTGSTGELFF
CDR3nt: TGCGCCAGCAGCCAGGGGACAGGGAGCACCGGGGAGCTGTTTTTT

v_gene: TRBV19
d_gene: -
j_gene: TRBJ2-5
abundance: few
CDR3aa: CASTYGGGAETQYF
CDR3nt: TGTGCCAGTACCTACGGTGGGGGGGCAGAGACCCAGTACTTC

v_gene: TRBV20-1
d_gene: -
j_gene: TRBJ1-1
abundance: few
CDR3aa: CSARETGTNTEAFF
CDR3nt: TGCAGTGCTAGGGAGACAGGAACGAACACTGAAGCTTTCTTT

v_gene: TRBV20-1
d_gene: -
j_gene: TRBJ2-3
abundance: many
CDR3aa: CSARDRTTGTDTQYF
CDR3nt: TGCAGTGCTAGAGATCGGACTACGGGCACAGATACGCAGTATTTT

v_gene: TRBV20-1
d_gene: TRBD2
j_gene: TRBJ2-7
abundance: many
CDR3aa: CSASSGLGISEQYF
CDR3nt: TGCAGTGCTTCATCGGGACTAGGGATATCCGAGCAGTACTTC

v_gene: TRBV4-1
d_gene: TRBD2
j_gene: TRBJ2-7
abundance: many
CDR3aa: CASSYRAGPSSYEQYF
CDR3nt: TGCGCCAGCAGCTATCGAGCGGGGCCAAGCTCCTACGAGCAGTACTTC

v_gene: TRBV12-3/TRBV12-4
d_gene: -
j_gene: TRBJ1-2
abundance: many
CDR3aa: CASSLGSAMNYGYTF
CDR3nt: TGTGCCAGCAGTTTAGGATCAGCGATGAACTATGGCTACACCTTC

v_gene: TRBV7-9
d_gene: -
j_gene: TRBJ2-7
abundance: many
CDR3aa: CASSLAGLVYEQYF
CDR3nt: TGTGCCAGCAGCTTAGCGGGATTAGTCTACGAGCAGTACTTC

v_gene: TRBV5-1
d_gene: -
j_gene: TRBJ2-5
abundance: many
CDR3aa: CASNIDHLGETQYF
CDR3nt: TGCGCCAGCAACATCGACCATCTCGGGGAGACCCAGTACTTC

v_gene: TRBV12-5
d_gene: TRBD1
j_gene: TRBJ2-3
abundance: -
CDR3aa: CASGSGQGTDTQYF
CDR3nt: TGTGCTAGTGGCTCCGGACAGGGTACAGATACGCAGTATTTT

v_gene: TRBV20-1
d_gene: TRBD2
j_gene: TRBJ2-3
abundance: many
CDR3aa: CSAGVGLAGTQYF
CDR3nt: TGCAGTGCTGGGGTGGGACTAGCGGGTACGCAGTATTTT

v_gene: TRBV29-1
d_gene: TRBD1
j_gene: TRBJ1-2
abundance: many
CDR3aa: CSALTRGGGGYTF
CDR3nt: TGCAGCGCCCTAACCCGAGGGGGCGGTGGCTACACCTTC

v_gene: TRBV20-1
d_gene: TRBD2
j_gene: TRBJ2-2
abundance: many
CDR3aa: CSARGGGNTGELFF
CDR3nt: TGCAGTGCTCGCGGCGGGGGGAACACCGGGGAGCTGTTTTTT

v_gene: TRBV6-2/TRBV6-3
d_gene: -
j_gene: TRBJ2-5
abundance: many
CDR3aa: CASSPEWTQYF
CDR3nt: TGTGCCAGCAGCCCAGAGTGGACCCAGTACTTC

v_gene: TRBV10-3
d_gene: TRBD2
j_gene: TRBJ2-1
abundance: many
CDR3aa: CAISSGGSDEQFF
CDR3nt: TGTGCCATATCTAGCGGGGGGTCAGATGAGCAGTTCTTC

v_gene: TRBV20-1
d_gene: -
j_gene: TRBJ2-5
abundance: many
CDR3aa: CSARGEETQYF
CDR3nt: TGCAGTGCTAGGGGGGAAGAGACCCAGTACTTC

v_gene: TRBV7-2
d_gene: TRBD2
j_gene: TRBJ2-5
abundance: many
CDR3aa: CASSPRGSGGPLETQYF
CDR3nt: TGTGCCAGCAGCCCCAGAGGTAGCGGGGGCCCTCTGGAGACCCAGTACTTC

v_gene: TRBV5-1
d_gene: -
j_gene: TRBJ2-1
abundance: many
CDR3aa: CASSLSISQYNEQFF
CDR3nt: TGCGCCAGCAGCTTGTCTATTTCGCAATACAATGAGCAGTTCTTC

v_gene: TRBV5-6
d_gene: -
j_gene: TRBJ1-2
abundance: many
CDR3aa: CASSLAGGTDYGYTF
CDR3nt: TGTGCCAGCAGCTTGGCGGGGGGGACCGACTATGGCTACACCTTC

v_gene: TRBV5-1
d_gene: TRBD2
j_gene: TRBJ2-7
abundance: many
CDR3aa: CASSLAGGEYEQYF
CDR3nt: TGCGCCAGCAGCTTGGCGGGAGGGGAATACGAGCAGTACTTC

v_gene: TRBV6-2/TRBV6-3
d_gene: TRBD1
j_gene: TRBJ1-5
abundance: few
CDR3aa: CASSGDRVRDQPQNF
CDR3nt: TGTGCCAGCAGTGGCGACAGGGTTCGCGATCAGCCCCAGAATTTT

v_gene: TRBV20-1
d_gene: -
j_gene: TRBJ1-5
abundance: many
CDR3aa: CSARVFDGNQPQHF
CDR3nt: TGCAGTGCTAGAGTCTTCGACGGCAATCAGCCCCAGCATTTT

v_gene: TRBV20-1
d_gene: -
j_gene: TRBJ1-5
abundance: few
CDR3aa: CSARDLGETNQPQHF
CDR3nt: TGCAGTGCTAGAGATCTTGGGGAAACAAATCAGCCCCAGCATTTT

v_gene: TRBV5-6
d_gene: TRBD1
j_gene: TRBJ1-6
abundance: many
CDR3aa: CASSATGGFSPLHF
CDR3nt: TGTGCCAGCAGCGCAACAGGGGGATTCTCACCCCTCCACTTT